This T cell receptor beta chain appears in the sequencing data of a study of blood T cells in healthy people across ages. Notes on the study in general: Estimated diversity that came from one million T cells was considered an underestimate.

For the second PCR, which ran for about 6 to 12 cycles, a sample-barcoded 5' primer and a J-beta primer mix were used. A tag from a template-switch adaptor with 12 random nucleotides marked each cDNA molecule. In TCRdb, the 5' RACE reads were re-called with MiXCR into one record per CDR3 protein. The sample has fewer than 2 million distinct CDR3 sequences, around 40% seen once. A note on this clonotype: Its antigen is still unknown.

CDR1 and CDR2 from the germline V gene are DFQATT and SNEGSKA (reference sequence). The CDR3 is made up of 13 amino acids. V is TRBV20-1 and J is TRBJ2-4; D is unresolved. TRBJ2-7 matches the DNA end more closely, so the J call is doubtful. The sample was blood. The source of this sequence is a human donor in good health. The CDR3 here is CSVTSGSYYEQYF. In nucleotides, the CDR3 is TGCAGTGTCACCTCCGGATCGTACTACGAGCAGTACTTC.